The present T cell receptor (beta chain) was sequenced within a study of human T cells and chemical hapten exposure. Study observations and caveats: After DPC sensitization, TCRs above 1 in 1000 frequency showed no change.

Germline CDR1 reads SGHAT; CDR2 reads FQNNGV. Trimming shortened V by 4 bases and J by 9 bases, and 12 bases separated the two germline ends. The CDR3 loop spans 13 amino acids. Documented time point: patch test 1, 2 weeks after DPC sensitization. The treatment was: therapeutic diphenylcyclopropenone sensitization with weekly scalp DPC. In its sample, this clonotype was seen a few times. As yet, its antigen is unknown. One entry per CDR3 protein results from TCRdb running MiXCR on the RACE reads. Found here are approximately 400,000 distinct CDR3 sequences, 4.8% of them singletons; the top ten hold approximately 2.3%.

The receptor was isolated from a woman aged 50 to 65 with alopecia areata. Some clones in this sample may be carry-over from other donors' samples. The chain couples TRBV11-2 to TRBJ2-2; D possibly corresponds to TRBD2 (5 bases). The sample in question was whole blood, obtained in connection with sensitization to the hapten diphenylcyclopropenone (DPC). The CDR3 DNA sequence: TGTGCCAGCAGCTCCGGAGAGGGCCGGGAGCTGTTTTTT. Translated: CASSSGEGRELFF.